This TCR beta chain was sequenced during a study of cytomegalovirus exposure and HLA in healthy donors. PCR amplification relied on 60 Vbeta primers (plus 13 Jbeta primers). The repertoire was sequenced with immunoSEQ multiplex PCR; TCRdb's copy has only in-frame clones and lacks some. The repertoire includes 85,000 to 100,000 clones, 50% to 80% of them detected once, and roughly 3.2% sits in the top ten. This clone was seen once. Looked up from germline, CDR1 is MNHNS and CDR2 is SASEGT. This CDR3 spans 13 amino acids. V lost 8 bases and J lost 10; bases outside the gene matches: 6. Sequenced: PBMCs. The receptor comes from a man aged 55 to 69 in good health and CMV-seronegative. J is TRBJ1-6 and V is TRBV6-1, with TRBD1 identical over 9 bases. The CDR3 loop is CASGADRGSPLHF. The CDR3 coding sequence is TGTGCCAGCGGGGCGGACAGGGGCTCACCCCTCCACTTT.